The 3 T cell receptor beta chains in this list originate from one sample, sequenced in a study of blood T cell repertoires in COVID-19. Method: immunoSEQ multiplex PCR; TCRdb's copy keeps in-frame clones and lacks some. In the table there are 350,000 to 450,000 clones, around 89% of which are singletons. The specimen was peripheral blood. The origin of the receptors is a man between 40 and 49 years old with acute or convalescent COVID-19.

This clone was picked up a small number of times. This same CDR3 is encoded by further DNA sequences in the sample. The rearrangement links TRBV19 to TRBJ1-2; TRBD1 matches 10 bases. The trim removed 3 bases at V and 6 bases at J, leaving 4 bases unmatched. The germline gives CDR1 LNHDA, CDR2 SQIVND (reference sequence). CDR3 size: 14 residues. The CDR3 loop reads CASSIRGQGHGYTF. CDR3 nucleotide sequence: TGTGCCAGTAGTATCAGGGGACAGGGGCATGGCTACACCTTC.

V is TRBV7-8 and J is TRBJ1-4; tentatively, D is TRBD1 (5 bases). Germline CDR1 SGHVS, CDR2 FQNEAQ. Trimming removed 1 base from V and 4 bases from J, with 10 bases in between. This CDR3 spans 15 amino acids. CDR3 DNA: TGTGCCAGCAGCTTAGTTCCAGGGCGTAATGAAAAACTGTTTTTT. Its protein product is CASSLVPGRNEKLFF.

This sequence joins TRBV6-2 or TRBV6-3 and TRBJ1-1, with D uncertain. The CDR3 totals 12 residues. Trimming left V 2 bases short and J 3 bases short, with 4 bases between. CDR1 and CDR2 (germline): MNHEY, SVGEGT. The CDR3 spells CASSYRYTEAFF. For the CDR3, the DNA is TGTGCCAGCAGTTACCGGTACACTGAAGCTTTCTTT.